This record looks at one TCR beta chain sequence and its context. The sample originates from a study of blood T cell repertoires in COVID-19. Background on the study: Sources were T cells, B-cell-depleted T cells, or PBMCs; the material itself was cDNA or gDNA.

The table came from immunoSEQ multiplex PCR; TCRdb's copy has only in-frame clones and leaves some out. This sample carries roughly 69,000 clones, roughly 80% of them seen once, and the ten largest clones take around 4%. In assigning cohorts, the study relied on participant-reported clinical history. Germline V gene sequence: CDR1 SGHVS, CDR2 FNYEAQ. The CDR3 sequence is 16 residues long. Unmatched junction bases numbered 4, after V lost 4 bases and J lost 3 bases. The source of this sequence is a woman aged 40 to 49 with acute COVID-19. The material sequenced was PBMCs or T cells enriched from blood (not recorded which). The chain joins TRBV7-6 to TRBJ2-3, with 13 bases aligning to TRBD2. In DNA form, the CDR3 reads TGTGCCAGCAGCTCGGGACTAGCGGGGTTTACAGATACGCAGTATTTT. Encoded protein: CASSSGLAGFTDTQYF.